This entry lists 30 T cell receptor beta chains sequenced from one sample in a study of Graves' ophthalmopathy and Graves' hyperthyroidism. RNA served as the template for amplifying TCR beta CDR3 regions. Following a first-round RT-PCR that used HTBI primers, a second-round multiplex PCR was carried out. MiXCR was run by TCRdb on the multiplex PCR reads, yielding one entry per CDR3 protein. The sample includes 400,000 to 450,000 distinct CDR3 sequences, 20% to 25% of them seen just once. The sequencing input was peripheral blood. These receptors all stem from a young woman with stable Graves' hyperthyroidism.

CDR3 amino acids: CASSYAPSLEQYV. In DNA form, the CDR3 reads TGTGCCAGCAGTTATGCCCCATCCCTCGAGCAGTACGTC. The genes are TRBV12-3 or TRBV12-4 and TRBJ2-7; D gene unclear. The CDR3 has 13 amino acids. Trimming removed 4 bases from V and 6 bases from J, with 13 bases in between.

The sample holds a few counts of this clonotype. The rearrangement links TRBV4-3 to TRBJ2-4; D remains unclear. This CDR3 contains 16 residues. CDR1 is LGHNA and CDR2 is YSLEER in the germline V gene. V was clipped by 2 bases and J by 5 bases, with 16 bases between them. The CDR3 region is CASSQPTTPSENIQYF. Written as DNA, the CDR3 is TGCGCCAGCAGCCAACCCACCACCCCGTCCGAAAACATTCAGTACTTC.

This clonotype came up many times. The V and J genes are TRBV5-1 and TRBJ2-2, with TRBD2 matching 7 bases. Trimming cost V 5 bases and J 1 base; bases outside gene matches: 5. This CDR3 comprises 15 residues. Germline V gene data show CDR1 as SGHRS and CDR2 as YFSETQ. CDR3 amino acids: CASRSGGGNTGELFF. The CDR3 nucleotides are TGCGCCAGCAGATCAGGCGGGGGGAACACCGGGGAGCTGTTTTTT.

In its sample, this clonotype was seen many times. The chain joins TRBV7-9 to TRBJ2-2; 9 nucleotides line up with TRBD1. V was pared by 5 bases and J by 7 bases, with 8 bases of the junction left unmatched. Germline V CDR1 and CDR2: SEHNR, FQNEAQ (reference sequence). This CDR3 has 15 residues. The CDR3, as DNA: TGTGCCAGCAGCCCCCGGACAGGGGTGGACGGGGAGCTGTTTTTT. This encodes CASSPRTGVDGELFF.

The rearrangement links TRBV27 to TRBJ2-2, with 10 bases identical to TRBD2. Germline V CDR1 and CDR2: MNHEY, SMNVEV (reference sequence). V shed 1 base and J 4 bases; nucleotides not matched to a gene: 6. This CDR3 has 17 amino acids. This chain's CDR3 is CASSLYELAGATGELFF. The CDR3 DNA reads as TGTGCCAGCAGTTTATACGAGCTAGCGGGAGCCACCGGGGAGCTGTTTTTT.

This clonotype has ten or more counts. The chain couples TRBV28 to TRBJ2-7; 10 bases line up with TRBD2. CDR3 length: 15 amino acids. After removal of 4 bases from V and 3 bases from J, the junction contained 6 bases not matched to a gene. Per the germline V gene, CDR1 is MDHEN and CDR2 is SYDVKM. Here the CDR3 reads CASSWLAGVGYEQYF. CDR3 sequence (DNA): TGTGCCAGCAGTTGGCTAGCGGGAGTAGGCTACGAGCAGTACTTC. The complete variable domain, with remaining parts taken from reference TRBV28 and TRBJ2-7, reads DVKVTQSSRYLVKRTGEKVFLECVQDMDHENMFWYRQDPGLGLRLIYFSYDVKMKEKGDIPEGYSVSREKKERFSLILESASTNQTSMYLCASSWLAGVGYEQYFGPGTRLTVT.

This clonotype was counted at least ten times. V usage is TRBV30 and J usage is TRBJ2-4; 10 positions match TRBD1. The CDR3 is made up of 13 amino acids. V lost 3 bases, J lost 8 bases, and 4 bases stayed unmatched. Germline lookup yields CDR1 GTSNPN and CDR2 SVGIG (reference sequence). The CDR3 sequence: CAWSIGQGDIQYF. CDR3 sequence (DNA): TGTGCCTGGAGCATAGGACAGGGGGACATTCAGTACTTC.

This chain uses TRBV7-9 with TRBJ2-7; 9 bases agree with TRBD1. V lost 3 bases, J lost 5 bases, and 5 bases stayed unmatched. There are 14 residues in the CDR3. The germline CDR1 and CDR2 sequences are SEHNR and FQNEAQ (reference sequence). The CDR3 sequence: CASSFPDRGNEQYF. CDR3 DNA sequence: TGTGCCAGCAGCTTCCCGGACAGGGGAAACGAGCAGTACTTC.

This clonotype was counted at least ten times. The chain is built from TRBV28 and TRBJ2-7, with 8 bases matching TRBD1. V lost 6 bases to trimming and J lost 2 bases; unmatched junction nucleotides: 9. CDR1 and CDR2 from the germline V gene are MDHEN and SYDVKM. CDR3 length: 15 residues. CDR3 sequence: CASSSIGQGPYEQYF. DNA for the CDR3: TGTGCCAGCAGCAGCATTGGACAGGGACCCTACGAGCAGTACTTC.

This clonotype was observed many times. V gene TRBV5-1 combines with J gene TRBJ2-7; D remains unclear. V gave up 3 bases and J gave up 4 bases, with 5 bases separating them. CDR3 length: 11 amino acids. CDR1 is SGHRS and CDR2 is YFSETQ in the germline V gene. CDR3 bases: TGCGCCAGCAGCTGGGATTACGAGCAGTACTTC. Translating gives CASSWDYEQYF.

A note on this clonotype: Being one base from a much bigger clone, this may be a read error. The genes are TRBV25-1 and TRBJ2-3; 7 bases match TRBD2. This CDR3 has 17 residues. The V and J ends lost 4 bases and 4 bases, in that order; junction bases with no gene match: 14. The germline V gene has CDR1 MGHDK and CDR2 SYGVNS. The CDR3 protein is CASSGTRDYSDSDTQYF. The CDR3 nucleotides are TGTGCCAGCAGTGGAACGAGGGACTACAGCGACTCAGATACGCAGTATTTT.

The sample holds many counts of this clonotype. The gene calls are TRBV2 and TRBJ1-2, with D maybe TRBD1 (6 bases). Trimming removed 7 bases at V and 7 bases at J, with 19 bases between. The length of the CDR3 is 14 residues. Germline assignment: CDR1 SNHLY and CDR2 FYNNEI. The CDR3 loop is CASTEGGGPRGYTF. In DNA form, the CDR3 reads TGTGCCAGCACCGAAGGGGGGGGCCCGCGTGGCTACACCTTC.

The chain has TRBV12-5 and TRBJ2-7; possibly TRBD1 for D (5 bases). CDR1 and CDR2 from the germline V gene are LGHNT and FRNRAP. V lost 1 base and J lost 4, with 11 bases in between. This CDR3 has 14 amino acids. CDR3 in amino acids: CASGLDATAYEQYF. The CDR3 nucleotides are TGTGCTAGTGGTTTGGATGCGACAGCATACGAGCAGTACTTC.

This clonotype has ten or more counts. This rearrangement joins TRBV18 to TRBJ1-1; D unresolved. The CDR3 contains 15 residues. From germline, CDR1 is KGHSH and CDR2 LQKENI. Trimming cost V 6 bases and J 4 bases, with 18 bases left between them. For the CDR3, the DNA is TGTGCCAGCTCGGCGGACGGACCCGGTTTCACTGAAGCTTTCTTT. Translation gives CASSADGPGFTEAFF.

This clonotype came up many times. This chain links TRBV20-1 with TRBJ2-2; a possible D gene is TRBD2 (5 bases). The V end was cut by 7 bases, the J end by 0 bases, with 6 bases between. The germline CDR1 and CDR2 sequences are DFQATT and SNEGSKA (reference sequence). The CDR3 has 12 residues. CDR3 sequence: CSERANTGELFF. The CDR3 coding sequence is TGCAGTGAGAGGGCGAACACCGGGGAGCTGTTTTTT.

The chain joins TRBV7-2 to TRBJ2-7; weak D call: TRBD2 (6 bases). CDR1 is SGHTA, CDR2 FQGNSA, per germline. Trimming removed 6 bases at V and 2 bases at J, with 14 bases between. This CDR3 has 14 amino acids. CDR3 nucleotides: TGTGCCAGCAGTAACCGGGAGCCTCCCTACGAGCAGTACTTC. This gives the protein CASSNREPPYEQYF.

In this sample, this clonotype turned up many times. The rearrangement links TRBV28 to TRBJ2-7; the match to TRBD2 covers 16 bases. The CDR3 length is 17 residues. Germline loops: CDR1 MDHEN, CDR2 SYDVKM. With 5 bases clipped from V and 7 bases from J, the junction kept 11 bases outside the gene matches. CDR3 loop: CASSLGLAGGPRKEQYF. The CDR3 DNA follows: TGTGCCAGCAGTCTGGGACTAGCGGGGGGGCCTCGGAAAGAGCAGTACTTC.

As for this clonotype: A junction boundary mismatches the germline segment, possibly from a read error. V gene TRBV6-2 or TRBV6-3 combines with J gene TRBJ1-2, with D unclear. The CDR3 has 15 residues. The germline CDR1 and CDR2 sequences are MNHEY and SVGEGT. CDR3 sequence: CASSQPVPGDHGYTF. In DNA form, the CDR3 reads TGTGCCAGCAGTCAACCAGTACCGGGCGACCATGGCTATACCTTC.

This sequence joins TRBV20-1 and TRBJ1-1; 8 bases map to TRBD1. The CDR3 is 13 amino acids. Germline V gives CDR1 DFQATT, CDR2 SNEGSKA (reference sequence). V shed 3 bases, J shed 1 base, and the junction held 1 base outside the gene matches. The DNA for the CDR3 is TGCAGTGCTAGGGACAGGGCGAACACTGAAGCTTTCTTT. It encodes CSARDRANTEAFF.

There are many counts of this clonotype. The V gene is TRBV5-1, the J gene TRBJ1-2; a weak D match, TRBD1 (5 bases). The CDR3 length is 13 residues. In germline, CDR1 is SGHRS, CDR2 YFSETQ. Trimming pared 7 bases from V and 4 bases from J, leaving 14 bases between. CDR3 nucleotides: TGCGCCAGCGGACTTGGGACGGTCTATGGCTACACCTTC. As protein: CASGLGTVYGYTF.

This clonotype was seen at least ten times. V usage is TRBV20-1 and J usage is TRBJ1-5; tentative D call: TRBD1 (5 bases). CDR1 and CDR2 (germline): DFQATT, SNEGSKA (reference sequence). Trimming took 4 bases from V and 6 from J, leaving 16 bases between them. This CDR3 has 14 amino acids. CDR3 protein: CSATPQGIGQPQHF. The CDR3 DNA follows: TGCAGTGCTACCCCCCAGGGTATCGGTCAGCCCCAGCATTTT.

This clonotype occurred many times. This chain connects TRBV6-1 to TRBJ2-7; 13 positions agree with TRBD2. Germline loops: CDR1 MNHNS, CDR2 SASEGT. The CDR3 length is 15 residues. Unmatched junction bases numbered 1, after V lost 1 base and J lost 4 bases. Here the CDR3 DNA reads TGTGCCAGCAGTGAAGGGACTAGCGGGAGTTACGAGCAGTACTTC. Its translation is CASSEGTSGSYEQYF.

The chain combines TRBV3-1 with TRBJ2-7; the D gene is possibly TRBD1 (6 bases). Germline CDR1 reads LGHDT; CDR2 reads YNNKEL (reference sequence). Trimming took 2 bases from V and 6 from J, leaving 14 bases between them. The CDR3 spans 14 residues. The CDR3 coding sequence is TGTGCCAGCAGCCAATCCAGGGGAAGCTTCGAGCAGTACTTC. It specifies CASSQSRGSFEQYF.

The chain carries TRBV10-3 and TRBJ2-7; D is possibly TRBD2 (5 bases). The germline V and J ends were trimmed by 4 bases and 6 bases, with 7 bases remaining between them. The CDR3 totals 11 residues. The germline CDR1 and CDR2 sequences are ENHRY and SYGVKD. The CDR3 region is CAISGEGEQYF. The CDR3 coding sequence is TGTGCCATCAGTGGTGAGGGCGAGCAGTACTTC.

This clonotype occurred many times. The rearrangement links TRBV10-3 to TRBJ2-7, with TRBD2 identical over 15 bases. Trimming at V came to 4 bases and at J to 4 bases, leaving 2 bases not matched to a gene. Germline CDR1 and CDR2: ENHRY and SYGVKD. CDR3 length: 15 residues. This CDR3 reads CAISGTSGREYEQYF. CDR3 in DNA: TGTGCCATCAGTGGGACTAGCGGGAGGGAGTACGAGCAGTACTTC.

This clonotype was counted ten times or more. The chain recombines TRBV6-1 with TRBJ1-1; the D is unclear. CDR3 size: 13 residues. Germline-derived CDR1 and CDR2 are MNHNS and SASEGT. The V end was cut by 3 bases, the J end by 3 bases, with 8 bases between. CDR3 DNA sequence: TGTGCCAGCAGTGACAGGAGTCACACTGAAGCTTTCTTT. Translating it yields CASSDRSHTEAFF.

This chain joins TRBV6-5 and TRBJ1-5; TRBD1 matches at 8 bases. This CDR3 has 13 residues. Germline loops: CDR1 MNHEY, CDR2 SVGAGI. V shed 8 bases, J shed 7 bases, and the junction held 7 bases outside the gene matches. CDR3 loop: CASGHRGEQPQHF. CDR3 DNA: TGTGCCAGCGGTCACAGGGGGGAACAGCCCCAGCATTTT.

This clonotype was seen repeatedly, ten times or more. The chain recombines TRBV29-1 with TRBJ1-1, with D perhaps matching TRBD1 (6 bases). CDR3 size: 12 residues. CDR1 SQVTM and CDR2 ANQGSEA come from the germline V gene. Trimming cost V 6 bases and J 0 bases, with 8 bases left between them. CDR3 region: CSVTGMNTEAFF. CDR3 DNA sequence: TGCAGCGTAACAGGGATGAACACTGAAGCTTTCTTT. The variable domain in full, completed from reference TRBV29-1 and TRBJ1-1, reads SAVISQKPSRDICQRGTSLTIQCQVDSQVTMMFWYRQQPGQSLTLIATANQGSEATYESGFVIDKFPISRPNLTFSTLTVSNMSPEDSSIYLCSVTGMNTEAFFGQGTRLTVV.

This clonotype was counted at least ten times. This chain connects TRBV20-1 to TRBJ2-7; tentatively, D is TRBD2 (6 bases). CDR1 and CDR2 (germline): DFQATT, SNEGSKA (reference sequence). The CDR3 length is 13 residues. The V end was cut by 2 bases, the J end by 4 bases, with 12 bases between. The CDR3: CSARPRERYEQYF. The CDR3 DNA reads TGCAGTGCTAGACCCCGGGAGCGATACGAGCAGTACTTC.

This clonotype was found many times. The chain carries TRBV2 and TRBJ2-7; TRBD1 aligns across 8 bases. The CDR3 is 14 amino acids. CDR1 is SNHLY, CDR2 FYNNEI, per germline. V was pared by 10 bases and J by 3 bases, with 11 bases of the junction left unmatched. CDR3 residues: CATLEETGVYEQYF. CDR3 nucleotide sequence: TGTGCCACCCTAGAGGAGACAGGGGTCTACGAGCAGTACTTC.